Ten or more counts support the clone carrying this T cell receptor beta chain. Trimming removed 2 bases at V and 5 bases at J, with 9 bases between. Germline CDR1 MNHNY, CDR2 SVGAGI (reference sequence). There are 14 residues in the CDR3. Bulk tissue was left unsorted, and RNA and DNA were co-extracted from 20-30 mg of it. This sample was included in a study of tumor-infiltrating lymphocytes in primary liver carcinoma. TCR beta cDNA came from about 450 ng total RNA, primed with a constant-region primer. ARM-PCR, slightly modified, supplied the TCR beta libraries through three nested multiplex PCR rounds. Two initial PCR rounds of around 10 cycles each paired TRBV1-TRBV30 forward primers with a C-beta reverse primer. MiXCR, applied by TCRdb to the multiplex PCR reads, yields one record per CDR3 protein. This repertoire shows roughly 100,000 distinct CDR3 sequences, roughly four fifths found once; its top ten account for approximately 20%.

Specimen: liver tumor tissue from sampling region 3. As for subset: tumor region T3, left-lateral pole. This chain joins TRBV6-6 and TRBJ1-4, with a possible D match to TRBD1 (6 bases). The clonotype comes from a middle-aged man with primary liver carcinoma and hepatitis B virus infection. CDR3 DNA: TGTGCCAGCAGTTACGGGGGCGAGAATGAAAAACTGTTTTTT. Translation: CASSYGGENEKLFF.